What follows are 18 T cell receptor beta chains derived from one specimen sequenced in a study of Ad26.COV2.S vaccination and SARS-CoV-2 variants. Sequencing was performed with immunoSEQ multiplex PCR; in TCRdb, only in-frame clones are kept and a portion is missing. The sample yields 440,000 or so clones, about 92% seen once. Stated treatment: some 20 received Ad26.COV2.S at low or high dose, single or two shots; roughly 5 received placebo; per-sample allocation not given. Sample collection was performed on day 63 after the first vaccine or placebo injection. The material was peripheral blood, obtained in a trial of Ad26.COV2.S vaccine versus placebo. Receptors were obtained from a person aged 18-65 years who received the Ad26.COV2.S COVID-19 vaccine or a placebo.

As for this clone: Relative to the germline gene, one junction end is altered; a read error may explain this. Other DNA sequences in this sample translate to the same CDR3. The genes are TRBV15 and TRBJ2-1, with 7 bases aligning to TRBD2. The CDR3 sequence is 16 residues long. Germline loops: CDR1 LNHNV, CDR2 YYDKDF (reference sequence). In DNA form, the CDR3 reads TGTGCCACCAGCGGAGAGCGGGGCCCCTACTACAATGAGCAGTTCTTC. Translation: CATSGERGPYYNEQFF.

The chain employs TRBV5-1 and TRBJ2-7; a possible D gene is TRBD1 (6 bases). The CDR3 consists of 14 residues. Germline V lookup: CDR1 SGHRS, CDR2 YFSETQ. V shed 5 bases and J shed 5 bases, with 17 bases lying between them. The DNA for the CDR3 is TGCGCCAGCAGAACAGGGTTTCAGGTGGACGAGCAGTACTTC. Translating it yields CASRTGFQVDEQYF.

This chain connects TRBV15 to TRBJ1-5; D is unresolved. The CDR3 runs 17 residues. The germline V gene has CDR1 LNHNV and CDR2 YYDKDF (reference sequence). The V and J ends lost 5 bases and 0 bases respectively, with 17 bases between them. Here the CDR3 reads CATSQIRAEYSNQPQHF. The CDR3 DNA reads as TGTGCCACCAGCCAAATCCGGGCGGAATATAGCAATCAGCCCCAGCATTTT.

The J gene is TRBJ2-7, the V gene TRBV2; 8 bases map to TRBD1. From germline, CDR1 is SNHLY and CDR2 FYNNEI. Losses at the gene ends were 11 bases for V and 2 bases for J; bases not matched to a gene: 5. This CDR3 spans 12 amino acids. CDR3 nucleotides: TGTGCCGGAGGGACAGGCACCTACGAGCAGTACTTC. Translation gives CAGGTGTYEQYF.

The rearrangement joins TRBV18 to TRBJ2-5; unclear D gene. Germline CDR1 and CDR2: KGHSH and LQKENI. With 2 bases removed from V and 2 bases from J, the gap between germline ends came to 12 bases. The CDR3 spans 15 residues. The CDR3 loop reads CASSPSNGQQETQYF. The CDR3 DNA reads as TGTGCCAGCTCACCATCAAACGGGCAACAAGAGACCCAGTACTTC.

The chain links TRBV20-1 to TRBJ2-7; the D is unclear. Germline loops: CDR1 DFQATT, CDR2 SNEGSKA (reference sequence). CDR3 length equals 11 residues. Trimming took 3 bases from V and 6 from J, leaving 9 bases between them. CDR3 nucleotides: TGCAGTGCTAGCGTGGGGATCGAGCAGTACTTC. Translating gives CSASVGIEQYF.

The count of this clone is one. V gene TRBV4-3 combines with J gene TRBJ1-1; D unresolved. Germline V gene data show CDR1 as LGHNA and CDR2 as YSLEER. Trimming left V 4 bases short and J 0 bases short, with 12 bases between. The CDR3 has 15 residues. The CDR3 is CASSPVESLNTEAFF. In DNA form, the CDR3 reads TGCGCCAGCAGCCCCGTAGAGTCCTTGAACACTGAAGCTTTCTTT.

V is TRBV7-6 and J is TRBJ1-3; D call uncertain. Trimming pared 2 bases from V and 0 bases from J, leaving 11 bases between. This CDR3 spans 16 amino acids. CDR1 SGHVS and CDR2 FNYEAQ come from the germline V gene. The CDR3 spells CASSLMREPSGNTIYF. As DNA, the CDR3 is TGTGCCAGCAGCTTAATGCGGGAACCCTCTGGAAACACCATATATTTT.

The chain is built from TRBV6-2 or TRBV6-3 and TRBJ1-4; a possible D gene is TRBD1 (5 bases). The CDR3 is 15 residues long. The V gene lost 2 bases and the J gene lost 6 bases, with 13 bases spanning the gap. Germline loops: CDR1 MNHEY, CDR2 SVGEGT. The chain's CDR3 is CASSYADSRHEKLFF. In DNA, the CDR3 is TGTGCCAGCAGTTACGCTGACAGCAGACATGAAAAACTGTTTTTT.

V usage is TRBV7-9 and J usage is TRBJ1-2; TRBD1 might be the D (5 bases). There are 15 residues in the CDR3. Germline loops: CDR1 SEHNR, CDR2 FQNEAQ (reference sequence). V lost 5 bases to trimming and J lost 0 bases, with 13 bases between them. The CDR3 coding sequence is TGTGCCAGCAGCCATGGGGGGAGCACTAACTATGGCTACACCTTC. This codes for CASSHGGSTNYGYTF.

The DNA for the CDR3 is TGTGCCAGCAGTAAACAACAGGGAGAAGGCAATCAGCCCCAGCATTTT. Residues: CASSKQQGEGNQPQHF. This rearrangement joins TRBV6-6 to TRBJ1-5; D possibly corresponds to TRBD1 (6 bases). The CDR3 consists of 16 residues. The germline CDR1 and CDR2 sequences are MNHNY and SVGAGI (reference sequence). Trimming took off 5 bases at V and 2 bases at J, with 16 bases between the two ends.

V is TRBV28 and J is TRBJ2-5; 8 bases agree with TRBD1. Germline values: CDR1 MDHEN, CDR2 SYDVKM. V was pared by 5 bases and J by 1 base, with 6 bases of the junction left unmatched. This CDR3 is built from 15 residues. CDR3 DNA: TGTGCCAGCAGTCCTTCGGGACAGGTCCAAGAGACCCAGTACTTC. Its translation: CASSPSGQVQETQYF. The complete variable domain, with remaining parts taken from reference TRBV28 and TRBJ2-5, reads DVKVTQSSRYLVKRTGEKVFLECVQDMDHENMFWYRQDPGLGLRLIYFSYDVKMKEKGDIPEGYSVSREKKERFSLILESASTNQTSMYLCASSPSGQVQETQYFGPGTRLLVL.

This clone was seen a handful of times. The chain joins TRBV11-2 to TRBJ2-3; 11 bases agree with TRBD1. CDR1 SGHAT and CDR2 FQNNGV come from the germline V gene. This CDR3 comprises 17 residues. V lost 3 bases to trimming and J lost 5 bases; unmatched junction nucleotides: 10. Written as DNA, the CDR3 is TGTGCCAGCAGCTTGTGGGACAGGGGGATTCAGGGAGATACGCAGTATTTT. Protein sequence: CASSLWDRGIQGDTQYF.

The chain links TRBV11-2 to TRBJ1-4; a weak D match, TRBD1 (5 bases). This CDR3 has 15 residues. CDR1 SGHAT and CDR2 FQNNGV come from the germline V gene. Trimming removed 1 base at V and 5 bases at J, with 11 bases between. The DNA for the CDR3 is TGTGCCAGCAGCTTAGGAGGGACCGGCAATGAAAAACTGTTTTTT. Protein sequence: CASSLGGTGNEKLFF.

The table lists this clone with a few counts. The chain has TRBV29-1 and TRBJ2-3; 7 bases match TRBD1. CDR1 and CDR2 from the germline V gene are SQVTM and ANQGSEA. V shed 6 bases and J 4 bases; nucleotides not matched to a gene: 10. This CDR3 spans 14 amino acids. The CDR3 region is CSVPRQGYSDTQYF. The CDR3 DNA sequence: TGCAGCGTACCAAGACAGGGCTATTCAGATACGCAGTATTTT.

J is TRBJ2-6 and V is TRBV9; D uncertain. The V end was cut by 3 bases, the J end by 0 bases, with 16 bases between. There are 18 residues in the CDR3. Germline lookup yields CDR1 SGDLS and CDR2 YYNGEE. The DNA of the CDR3 is TGTGCCAGCAGCGAGTGGGCCGTAGAGTTCTCTGGGGCCAACGTCCTGACTTTC. Protein product: CASSEWAVEFSGANVLTF.

The chain employs TRBV6-6 and TRBJ1-1; no firm D call. V lost 2 bases to trimming and J lost 8 bases, with 9 bases between them. This CDR3 contains 12 residues. Germline CDR1 is MNHNY and CDR2 is SVGAGI (reference sequence). The CDR3 coding sequence is TGTGCCAGCAGTTACAGTCGGGTAGAAGCTTTCTTT. The encoded protein is CASSYSRVEAFF.

The chain uses TRBV9 and TRBJ1-2; D is unclear. The V gene lost 8 bases and the J gene lost 7 bases, with 15 bases spanning the gap. There are 12 residues in the CDR3. CDR1 and CDR2 (germline): SGDLS, YYNGEE. The CDR3 here is CASSKVEFGYTF. The CDR3 bases are TGTGCCAGTAGCAAAGTGGAGTTTGGCTACACCTTC.